What follows is one TCR beta chain and its context. Definite or probable Susac syndrome was diagnosed using recently defined diagnostic criteria. This sample is drawn from a study of CD8 T cells in Susac syndrome. As for the study in general: Active disease was present in six of the sequenced Susac syndrome patients, and remission in fewer than 10.

The CDR3 contains 17 residues. V lost 1 base, J lost 4 bases, and 10 bases stayed unmatched. CDR1 is SGHDT, CDR2 YYEEEE, per germline. Random hexamers were used to reverse transcribe the RNA input (roughly 0.5 to 1 ug). Amplification of the TCR beta CDR3 was carried out by immunoSEQ multiplex PCR, which spanned a total of 54 Vbeta and 13 Jbeta segments. TCRdb used MiXCR to reprocess the immunoSEQ multiplex PCR reads, holding one entry per CDR3 protein. The sample records about 100,000 distinct CDR3 sequences, about 95% being singletons. The TCR sequence derives from a human donor with Susac syndrome. The sequenced sample was CD8+ T cells from PBMCs. The chain couples TRBV5-6 to TRBJ1-3, with 8 bases aligning to TRBD1. The CDR3 bases are TGTGCCAGCAGCTTGCTCCGCGACAGGGGAGCCGGAAACACCATATATTTT. Amino acids: CASSLLRDRGAGNTIYF.